Below, 21 T cell receptor beta chains from the same sample are listed, as sequenced in a study of graft-versus-host responses after intestinal transplantation. Profiling relied on immunoSEQ multiplex PCR, and the TCRdb table lists in-frame clones only, not all of them. The table includes some 19,000 clones, around two fifths detected once. Each mixed lymphocyte reaction held about 200,000 CFSE-labeled responders and about 200,000 irradiated violet-dye-labeled stimulators. Sequences were derived from alloreactive CD8+ T cells from a mixed lymphocyte reaction culture, sampled before intestinal transplant. Subset described: CFSE-low proliferating T cells sorted from roughly 6-day pre-transplant mixed lymphocyte reaction (GvH or HvG direction). The receptors were sampled from a human patient who received an intestinal transplant.

This clone is labeled medium-sized (0.01 to 0.1%). The chain uses TRBV28 and TRBJ1-2; D remains unclear. Germline values: CDR1 MDHEN, CDR2 SYDVKM. The ends were cut back, 3 bases at V and 7 bases at J, with 6 bases in the middle. There are 11 residues in the CDR3. CDR3: CASSFGFGYTF. The CDR3 DNA reads TGTGCCAGCAGTTTCGGTTTTGGCTACACCTTC.

The J gene is TRBJ2-3, the V gene TRBV11-2; 7 positions agree with TRBD2. The CDR3 length is 16 residues. The V gene end was trimmed by 0 bases and the J gene end by 1 base; junction bases not matched to a gene: 4. Germline-derived CDR1 and CDR2 are SGHAT and FQNNGV. CDR3 sequence: CASSLDPSGRTDTQYF. CDR3 coding DNA: TGTGCCAGCAGCTTAGACCCTAGCGGCCGCACAGATACGCAGTATTTT.

The V call is TRBV19, the J call TRBJ2-1, with 7 bases matching TRBD1. The CDR3 length is 14 residues. With 6 bases clipped from V and 3 bases from J, the junction kept 5 bases outside the gene matches. Germline V CDR1 and CDR2: LNHDA, SQIVND (reference sequence). The CDR3 coding sequence is TGTGCCAGTAGGCTAGACAGGGTCTACAATGAGCAGTTCTTC. Translated, it gives CASRLDRVYNEQFF.

About this clone: The junction differs from germline at one of its ends, possibly a read error. The chain carries TRBV19 and TRBJ1-5; maybe TRBD1 (6 bases). Germline-derived CDR1 and CDR2 are LNHDA and SQIVND (reference sequence). This CDR3 has 11 amino acids. The CDR3 loop is CASSLRDIVNF. The CDR3 DNA follows: TGTGCCAGTAGCCTCCGGGACATTGTTAATTTT.

This chain joins TRBV30 and TRBJ1-1, with a possible D match to TRBD1 (6 bases). CDR3 length: 11 residues. The germline CDR1 and CDR2 sequences are GTSNPN and SVGIG (reference sequence). The V end lost 4 bases, the J end lost 10 bases, and 13 bases lay between the germline ends. CDR3 sequence reads: CAWTLDRGAFF. The CDR3 bases are TGTGCCTGGACCCTGGACAGAGGAGCTTTCTTT.

The chain combines TRBV10-1 with TRBJ1-1; unclear D gene. This CDR3 comprises 14 residues. CDR1 and CDR2 (germline): WNHNN, SYGVQD (reference sequence). Trimming pared 0 bases from V and 5 bases from J, leaving 10 bases between. The CDR3 loop reads CASSESLPGTEAFF. DNA for the CDR3: TGCGCCAGCAGTGAGTCGCTCCCGGGAACTGAAGCTTTCTTT.

By sample share, this clone is medium-sized. The chain carries TRBV10-3 and TRBJ2-1; unclear D gene. Trimming left V 6 bases short and J 4 bases short, with 4 bases between. Looked up from germline, CDR1 is ENHRY and CDR2 is SYGVKD. The CDR3 loop spans 11 amino acids. CDR3 loop: CAISSYNEQFF. In nucleotides, the CDR3 is TGTGCCATCAGCTCATACAATGAGCAGTTCTTC.

The chain uses TRBV6-6 and TRBJ1-2; D is perhaps TRBD1 (5 bases). Per the germline V gene, CDR1 is MNHNY and CDR2 is SVGAGI (reference sequence). The CDR3 loop spans 14 amino acids. Trimming removed 1 base from V and 3 bases from J, with 9 bases in between. The CDR3 loop reads CASSYYQGHYGYTF. CDR3 nucleotide sequence: TGTGCCAGCAGTTACTACCAGGGCCACTATGGCTACACCTTC.

The chain links TRBV20-1 to TRBJ2-5; D is unresolved. Germline V gene lookup returns CDR1 DFQATT and CDR2 SNEGSKA (reference sequence). This CDR3 is built from 10 residues. The V end lost 3 bases, the J end lost 5 bases, and 4 bases lay between the germline ends. CDR3 sequence: CSARRETQYF. In nucleotides, the CDR3 is TGCAGTGCTAGGAGGGAGACCCAGTACTTC.

This rearrangement joins TRBV11-3 to TRBJ2-3; 13 bases match TRBD2. The J segment lost 3 bases and the V segment lost 5 bases, leaving 5 bases of the junction unmatched. The CDR3 contains 16 residues. The V gene's germline CDR1 is SGHNT and CDR2 YENEEA. The CDR3 reads CASSPGTSGTTDTQYF. CDR3 nucleotides: TGTGCCAGCAGCCCTGGGACTAGCGGGACAACAGATACGCAGTATTTT.

The gene calls are TRBV30 and TRBJ2-7, with D possibly being TRBD2 (5 bases). Between the trimmed V and J ends, which lost 2 bases and 4 bases, there was a span of 12 bases. The CDR3 totals 13 residues. Germline assignment: CDR1 GTSNPN and CDR2 SVGIG (reference sequence). CDR3 coding DNA: TGTGCCTGGAGTCGGGGTGTAAAATACGAGCAGTACTTC. This gives the protein CAWSRGVKYEQYF.

CDR3 coding DNA: TGTGCCAGCAGCTTAGTCATTTCTGGCTACACCTTC. Translating gives CASSLVISGYTF. This chain links TRBV7-9 with TRBJ1-2; D not certain. Germline V gives CDR1 SEHNR, CDR2 FQNEAQ (reference sequence). V was shortened by 1 base and J by 7 bases, with 7 bases between the two germline ends. The CDR3 has 12 amino acids.

By sample share, this clone is medium-sized. The V gene is TRBV10-3, the J gene TRBJ1-2; D unresolved. The CDR3 totals 12 residues. Per the germline V gene, CDR1 is ENHRY and CDR2 is SYGVKD. Trimming took off 2 bases at V and 6 bases at J, with 7 bases between the two ends. CDR3 protein: CAISETANGYTF. The CDR3, as DNA: TGTGCCATCAGTGAGACAGCAAATGGCTACACCTTC.

This chain joins TRBV5-1 and TRBJ1-1; 7 bases map to TRBD1. From germline, CDR1 is SGHRS and CDR2 YFSETQ. The V and J ends lost 3 bases and 3 bases, in that order; junction bases with no gene match: 5. The length of the CDR3 is 14 residues. In DNA form, the CDR3 reads TGCGCCAGCAGCTGGCAGGGGGAGGACACTGAAGCTTTCTTT. As protein: CASSWQGEDTEAFF.

The chain recombines TRBV20-1 with TRBJ1-1; D gene ambiguous. The CDR3 is 11 amino acids. Trimming shortened V by 6 bases and J by 3 bases, and 8 bases separated the two germline ends. CDR1 and CDR2 from the germline V gene are DFQATT and SNEGSKA (reference sequence). The CDR3 protein is CSARTHTEAFF. The CDR3 bases are TGCAGTGCCAGGACTCACACTGAAGCTTTCTTT.

The chain joins TRBV6-5 to TRBJ2-1; D not resolved. V was clipped by 0 bases and J by 6 bases, with 3 bases between them. This CDR3 has 12 residues. Germline V gene lookup returns CDR1 MNHEY and CDR2 SVGAGI. The CDR3 region is CASSYSGNEQFF. As DNA, the CDR3 is TGTGCCAGCAGTTACTCTGGCAATGAGCAGTTCTTC.

This clone was recorded a few times. The chain is built from TRBV6-6 and TRBJ2-7; 8 bases match TRBD2. Germline-derived CDR1 and CDR2 are MNHNY and SVGAGI (reference sequence). Trimming removed 5 bases from V and 2 bases from J; junction bases left unmatched: 8. The CDR3 runs to 15 residues. The CDR3 DNA reads as TGTGCCAGCAGTCCTCGGGAGGGGGGACCCTACGAGCAGTACTTC. This encodes CASSPREGGPYEQYF.

The J gene is TRBJ2-1, the V gene TRBV28, with D hard to call. CDR1 and CDR2 (germline): MDHEN, SYDVKM. The CDR3 covers 16 residues. V lost 6 bases and J 0 bases, leaving 15 bases between the germline ends. CDR3 DNA: TGTGCCAGCAGCCCAAGAATCCCGAGCTCCTACAATGAGCAGTTCTTC. Encoded protein: CASSPRIPSSYNEQFF.

The chain couples TRBV2 to TRBJ1-5; tentative D call: TRBD1 (6 bases). The germline V and J ends were trimmed by 4 bases and 2 bases, with 9 bases remaining between them. This CDR3 contains 14 residues. CDR1 is SNHLY, CDR2 FYNNEI, per germline. The CDR3 coding sequence is TGTGCCAGCAGTGTAACAGGGCGCAATCAGCCCCAGCATTTT. This sequence encodes CASSVTGRNQPQHF.

The V call is TRBV27, the J call TRBJ2-5; possibly TRBD1 for D (5 bases). Trimming shortened V by 1 base and J by 5 bases, and 14 bases separated the two germline ends. Germline CDR1 and CDR2: MNHEY and SMNVEV (reference sequence). This CDR3 is built from 15 residues. The DNA for the CDR3 is TGTGCCAGCAGTTTATGGCAAGGGGCCCGGGAGACCCAGTACTTC. Translation: CASSLWQGARETQYF.

The V and J genes are TRBV7-6 and TRBJ2-7, with D perhaps TRBD1 (6 bases). Trimming took off 1 base at V and 2 bases at J, with 9 bases between the two ends. This CDR3 is 14 amino acids long. Germline CDR1 is SGHVS and CDR2 is FNYEAQ. CDR3: CASSLGQATYEQYF. CDR3 nucleotide sequence: TGTGCCAGCAGCTTAGGACAGGCTACCTACGAGCAGTACTTC.